These T cell receptor beta chains were read from a single sample in a study of early T cells in non-severe SARS-CoV-2 infection. Using its own MiXCR run on the 5' RACE reads, TCRdb lists one record per CDR3 protein. The sample lists some 41,000 distinct CDR3 sequences, about 23% occurring once. The specimen comprised whole blood, sampled at baseline. The receptors come from an adult who was a healthcare worker with PCR-confirmed SARS-CoV-2 infection or an uninfected control (not recorded which). The CDR3 runs from the conserved cysteine through the conserved F or W. The D gene is left open where the match is weak. Clone size is given for some rows only: seen once, a few or many times, or a class if the clone is expanded.

d_call: TRBD1; j_call: TRBJ1-5; clone_size: few; v_call: TRBV5-1; cdr3_nt: TGCGCCAGCAGCTTGGCGACAGGGGTTCAGCCCCAGCATTTT; cdr3_aa: CASSLATGVQPQHF
d_call: .; j_call: TRBJ1-4; clone_size: few; v_call: TRBV6-6; cdr3_nt: TGTGCCAGCAGTACGGAGGATACTAGCCTTAATGAAAAACTGTTTTTT; cdr3_aa: CASSTEDTSLNEKLFF
d_call: TRBD1; j_call: TRBJ1-4; clone_size: .; v_call: TRBV3-1; cdr3_nt: TGTGCCAGCAGCCAATTGACAGGGGGTCTTCTAAATGAAAAACTGTTTTTT; cdr3_aa: CASSQLTGGLLNEKLFF
d_call: .; j_call: TRBJ1-1; clone_size: few; v_call: TRBV20-1; cdr3_nt: TGCAGTGCTAGAGATCTGGGGGGGCGCCTGAACACTGAAGCTTTCTTT; cdr3_aa: CSARDLGGRLNTEAFF
d_call: TRBD1; j_call: TRBJ1-2; clone_size: few; v_call: TRBV12-3/TRBV12-4; cdr3_nt: TGTGCCAGCAGGACAGGGGGCCATGGCTACACCTTC; cdr3_aa: CASRTGGHGYTF
d_call: TRBD2; j_call: TRBJ2-2; clone_size: few; v_call: TRBV13; cdr3_nt: TGTGCCAGCAGCTCTAGCGGGGGGTTCGACACCGGGGAGCTGTTTTTT; cdr3_aa: CASSSSGGFDTGELFF
d_call: .; j_call: TRBJ2-3; clone_size: .; v_call: TRBV5-6; cdr3_nt: TGTGCCAGCAGTATGGGCGGCAGGGAGGATTTT; cdr3_aa: CASSMGGREDF
d_call: .; j_call: TRBJ2-7; clone_size: few; v_call: TRBV18; cdr3_nt: TGTGCCAGCTCACCCCAGGGGAACGAGCAGTACTTC; cdr3_aa: CASSPQGNEQYF
d_call: TRBD1; j_call: TRBJ1-2; clone_size: few; v_call: TRBV27; cdr3_nt: TGTGCCAGCAGGGACAGGGCCTATGGCTACACCTTC; cdr3_aa: CASRDRAYGYTF
d_call: .; j_call: TRBJ2-7; clone_size: few; v_call: TRBV2; cdr3_nt: TGTGCCAGCAACAGTCAGGACGGGGGCTACGAGCAGTACTTC; cdr3_aa: CASNSQDGGYEQYF
d_call: .; j_call: TRBJ1-1; clone_size: .; v_call: TRBV6-2/TRBV6-3; cdr3_nt: TGTGCCAGCAGTTACTCAGCAGGGGTAGGCACTGAAGCTTTCTTT; cdr3_aa: CASSYSAGVGTEAFF
d_call: .; j_call: TRBJ1-2; clone_size: .; v_call: TRBV6-5; cdr3_nt: TGTGCCAGTCTTAAGACGGAAACCAATGGCTACACCTTC; cdr3_aa: CASLKTETNGYTF
d_call: .; j_call: TRBJ1-2; clone_size: few; v_call: TRBV7-9; cdr3_nt: TGTGCCAGCAGCTTAGCGGGCCAGACCTATGGCTACACCTTC; cdr3_aa: CASSLAGQTYGYTF
d_call: TRBD1; j_call: TRBJ1-1; clone_size: .; v_call: TRBV11-3; cdr3_nt: TGTGCCAGCAGCCCATTTACAGGGGCCACTGAAGCTTTCTTT; cdr3_aa: CASSPFTGATEAFF
d_call: .; j_call: TRBJ2-3; clone_size: few; v_call: TRBV10-3; cdr3_nt: TGTGCCACCAGATGGGAGGCCACAGATACGCAGTATTTT; cdr3_aa: CATRWEATDTQYF
d_call: .; j_call: TRBJ1-1; clone_size: .; v_call: TRBV12-3/TRBV12-4; cdr3_nt: TGTGCCAGCAGTGACCGTTTTGAAGCTTTCTTT; cdr3_aa: CASSDRFEAFF
d_call: .; j_call: TRBJ2-7; clone_size: once; v_call: TRBV19; cdr3_nt: TGTGCCAGTAGTCCCCAGGGAAAGGCGGGGTACGAGCAGTACTTC; cdr3_aa: CASSPQGKAGYEQYF
d_call: .; j_call: TRBJ2-5; clone_size: .; v_call: TRBV12-3/TRBV12-4; cdr3_nt: TGTGCCAGCAGTTTCAGGGAGGAGACCCAGTACTTC; cdr3_aa: CASSFREETQYF
d_call: TRBD1; j_call: TRBJ2-7; clone_size: few; v_call: TRBV12-3/TRBV12-4; cdr3_nt: TGTGCCAGCAGTTCCTCTGACAGGGGGTACGAGCAGTACTTC; cdr3_aa: CASSSSDRGYEQYF
d_call: TRBD2; j_call: TRBJ2-1; clone_size: .; v_call: TRBV7-3; cdr3_nt: TGTGCCAGCAGCCCGCGGACTAGCGGACTGAGCTACAATGAGCAGTTCTTC; cdr3_aa: CASSPRTSGLSYNEQFF
d_call: TRBD1; j_call: TRBJ1-2; clone_size: few; v_call: TRBV12-3/TRBV12-4; cdr3_nt: TGTGCCAGCAGTCCGAGGACAGGGGACTATGGCTACACCTTC; cdr3_aa: CASSPRTGDYGYTF
d_call: .; j_call: TRBJ1-6; clone_size: .; v_call: TRBV7-9; cdr3_nt: TGTGCCAGCAGCCTGGACTCAGCACCCCTCCACTTT; cdr3_aa: CASSLDSAPLHF
d_call: TRBD1; j_call: TRBJ2-5; clone_size: .; v_call: TRBV18; cdr3_nt: TGTGCCAGCTCCACCGGGACAGGGGGCGATTCGGAGACCCAGTACTTC; cdr3_aa: CASSTGTGGDSETQYF
d_call: .; j_call: TRBJ2-3; clone_size: .; v_call: TRBV11-2; cdr3_nt: TGTGCCAGCAGCCAAGGAATAGATACGCAGTATTTT; cdr3_aa: CASSQGIDTQYF
d_call: .; j_call: TRBJ1-1; clone_size: few; v_call: TRBV29-1; cdr3_nt: TGCAGCGTTGAACAAGACCGATGGAACACTGAAGCTTTCTTT; cdr3_aa: CSVEQDRWNTEAFF
d_call: .; j_call: TRBJ2-7; clone_size: .; v_call: TRBV4-1; cdr3_nt: TGCGCCAGCAGCCAAGGTGGGGATCTATACGAGCAGTACTTC; cdr3_aa: CASSQGGDLYEQYF
d_call: .; j_call: TRBJ1-5; clone_size: .; v_call: TRBV6-6; cdr3_nt: TGTACCAGCAGTTACTCTGGCGGCAGAGTCAATCAGCCCCAGCATTTT; cdr3_aa: CTSSYSGGRVNQPQHF
d_call: .; j_call: TRBJ2-2; clone_size: .; v_call: TRBV20-1; cdr3_nt: TGCAGTGCCCTCTCCCTGTCCACCGGGGAGCTGTTTTTT; cdr3_aa: CSALSLSTGELFF
d_call: .; j_call: TRBJ2-7; clone_size: .; v_call: TRBV5-1; cdr3_nt: TGCGCCAGCAGCTTGGAAGGGCTAAGAGTCTACGAGCAGTACTTC; cdr3_aa: CASSLEGLRVYEQYF
d_call: .; j_call: TRBJ2-3; clone_size: few; v_call: TRBV7-8; cdr3_nt: TGTGCCAGCAGCCTAAGTACAGATACGCAGTATTTT; cdr3_aa: CASSLSTDTQYF
d_call: TRBD1; j_call: TRBJ2-3; clone_size: few; v_call: TRBV12-3/TRBV12-4; cdr3_nt: TGTGCCAGCAGCCCAGGGACAGTTCAGGGCACAGATACGCAGTATTTT; cdr3_aa: CASSPGTVQGTDTQYF
d_call: .; j_call: TRBJ2-3; clone_size: .; v_call: TRBV2; cdr3_nt: TGTGCCAGCGGGGCAGCCAGCACAGACACGCAGTATTTT; cdr3_aa: CASGAASTDTQYF
d_call: TRBD1; j_call: TRBJ2-7; clone_size: .; v_call: TRBV6-5; cdr3_nt: TGTGCCAGCAGTTTAACCGGGACAGGGGGCGACGAGCAGTACTTC; cdr3_aa: CASSLTGTGGDEQYF
d_call: .; j_call: TRBJ2-7; clone_size: many; v_call: TRBV6-5; cdr3_nt: TGTGCCAGCAGTTTTGACCCGGCGACCCCTCATTACGAGCAGTACTTC; cdr3_aa: CASSFDPATPHYEQYF
d_call: TRBD2; j_call: TRBJ2-3; clone_size: .; v_call: TRBV7-8; cdr3_nt: TGTGCCAGCAGCGCGCGGGGGGCAAGCACAGATACGCAGTATTTT; cdr3_aa: CASSARGASTDTQYF
d_call: .; j_call: TRBJ2-1; clone_size: .; v_call: TRBV12-3/TRBV12-4; cdr3_nt: TGTGCCAGCAGCCGGTCGGTACCCTCCTACAATGAGCAGTTCTTC; cdr3_aa: CASSRSVPSYNEQFF
d_call: .; j_call: TRBJ2-5; clone_size: .; v_call: TRBV19; cdr3_nt: TGTGCCAGTAGTACAGCGACAGGAGACCCTTGGACCCAGTACTTC; cdr3_aa: CASSTATGDPWTQYF
d_call: .; j_call: TRBJ1-2; clone_size: .; v_call: TRBV7-8; cdr3_nt: TGTGCCAGCAGCTTAGGGGACACCTTCTATGGCTACACCTTC; cdr3_aa: CASSLGDTFYGYTF
d_call: .; j_call: TRBJ2-3; clone_size: .; v_call: TRBV7-2; cdr3_nt: TGTGCCAGCAGCTTAGCCTTTGGGGCCTCAGATACGCAGTATTTT; cdr3_aa: CASSLAFGASDTQYF
d_call: TRBD1; j_call: TRBJ1-1; clone_size: few; v_call: TRBV7-9; cdr3_nt: TGTGCCAGCAGCTTGGGACAGGGCGACACTGAAGCTTTCTTT; cdr3_aa: CASSLGQGDTEAFF
d_call: .; j_call: TRBJ1-1; clone_size: few; v_call: TRBV11-2; cdr3_nt: TGTGCCAGCAGTCCCTCGGCCTTGAACACTGAAGCTTTCTTT; cdr3_aa: CASSPSALNTEAFF
d_call: .; j_call: TRBJ2-3; clone_size: .; v_call: TRBV11-2; cdr3_nt: TGTGCCAGCAGCTACACGACAGATACGCAGTATTTT; cdr3_aa: CASSYTTDTQYF
d_call: TRBD2; j_call: TRBJ2-5; clone_size: few; v_call: TRBV6-5; cdr3_nt: TGTGCCAGCCGCCCACGCGGGGGGGCCGCCGAGACCCAGTACTTC; cdr3_aa: CASRPRGGAAETQYF
d_call: TRBD1; j_call: TRBJ2-1; clone_size: few; v_call: TRBV9; cdr3_nt: TGTGCCAGCAGCGTAGCGGGACAGGGATACAATGAGCAGTTCTTC; cdr3_aa: CASSVAGQGYNEQFF
d_call: .; j_call: TRBJ1-1; clone_size: few; v_call: TRBV11-2; cdr3_nt: TGTGCCAGCAGCTTAGTATTGAACACTGAAGCTTTCTTT; cdr3_aa: CASSLVLNTEAFF
d_call: .; j_call: TRBJ1-1; clone_size: .; v_call: TRBV18; cdr3_nt: TGTGCCAGCTCTCCACCGCCGTGGGGGGTGAACACTGAAGCTTTCTTT; cdr3_aa: CASSPPPWGVNTEAFF
d_call: .; j_call: TRBJ1-1; clone_size: .; v_call: TRBV27; cdr3_nt: TGTGCCAGCAGTCCCCGTTATACCCCTGAAGCTTTCTTT; cdr3_aa: CASSPRYTPEAFF